The source of this TCR beta chain is a study of T cell repertoires in cytomegalovirus infection. This clonotype was counted a few times. Its antigen is unidentified. The CDR3 has 16 residues. J lost 3 bases, V lost 7 bases, and 12 bases had no gene match. Looked up from germline, CDR1 is KGHDR and CDR2 is SFDVKD. Via MiXCR, TCRdb re-called the reads, giving one row per CDR3 protein. There are some 800,000 distinct CDR3 sequences in the sample; roughly 29% occur only once, and about an eighth lies in the top ten. Sequencing used cultured CD8+ T cells from PBMCs, obtained from culture after CMV antigen stimulation. This chain connects TRBV24-1 to TRBJ2-3, with 7 positions matching TRBD1. The TCR originated in a human donor in good health (CMV status not recorded). Some clones in this sample may be carry-over from other donors' samples. CDR3: CATSPEERTGTDTQYF. The DNA of the CDR3 is TGTGCCACCAGCCCCGAAGAAAGGACAGGAACAGATACGCAGTATTTT.